This is a list of T cell receptor beta chains from one sample in a study of cytotoxic CD8 clonotypes in ibrutinib-treated CLL. Sequenced by immunoSEQ multiplex PCR; TCRdb stores in-frame clones only, minus some. The table includes 6,500 to 9,000 clones, 60% to 80% detected once. The material was PBMCs, obtained before ibrutinib treatment. These receptor sequences come from a human donor with chronic lymphocytic leukemia. CDR3s include the opening cysteine and the closing phenylalanine or tryptophan. D genes are given only for firm matches. Size tells how often a clone was seen (once, few, many) or the class of an expanded clone, and some rows leave it out.

v_call	clone_size	j_call	d_call	cdr3_nt	cdr3_aa
TRBV19	.	TRBJ1-1	.	TGTGCCAGTAGTATCAGTTATGATGAAGCTTTCTTT	CASSISYDEAFF
TRBV28	.	TRBJ1-3	.	TGTGCCAGCAGTTTACGGGGAAGCACCATATATTTT	CASSLRGSTIYF
TRBV5-5	.	TRBJ2-7	.	TGTGCCAGCAGGGTTCTGGATCTTGAGGAGCAGTACTTC	CASRVLDLEEQYF
TRBV7-9	once	TRBJ2-1	.	TGTGCCAGCAGCTCTTTAGGGTACAATGAGCAGTTCTTC	CASSSLGYNEQFF
TRBV5-6	.	TRBJ2-7	TRBD2	TGTGCCAGCAGCTTGCTGTCTAGCGGCGCCTACGAGCAGTACTTC	CASSLLSSGAYEQYF
TRBV10-3	few	TRBJ2-1	.	TGTGCCATCAGTGAGAGGACAGATACCTACAATGAGCAGTTCTTC	CAISERTDTYNEQFF
TRBV6-1	.	TRBJ1-5	.	TGTGCCAGCATTGAGCGACGGATTAGCAATCAGCCCCAGCATTTT	CASIERRISNQPQHF
TRBV15	medium-sized	TRBJ1-5	.	TGTGCGGCAGCGGGGGGCAATCAGCCCCAGCATTTT	CAAAGGNQPQHF
TRBV9	.	TRBJ2-7	.	TGTGCCAGCAGCCCCCGTGGGCAGGGAGCCTCCTACGAGCAGTACTTC	CASSPRGQGASYEQYF
TRBV5-4	.	TRBJ2-7	TRBD1	TGTGCCAGCAGCCTCGGGACAGGGATCTACGAGCAGTACTTC	CASSLGTGIYEQYF
TRBV14	once	TRBJ2-3	.	TGTGCCAGCAGTCGCCGAGGGGCGGTCCTTGACACAGATACGCAGTATTTT	CASSRRGAVLDTDTQYF
TRBV6-6	.	TRBJ2-7	.	TGTGCCAGCATCTTAACGGGGGGCCCCTACGAGCAGTACTTC	CASILTGGPYEQYF
TRBV18	.	TRBJ1-2	.	TGTGCCAGCTCACCACCGGATCGCTACTATGGCTACACCTTC	CASSPPDRYYGYTF
TRBV11-2	.	TRBJ2-7	.	TGTGCCAGCAGCTTAGAAAGTGGGGGTAATAGCGAGCAGTACTTC	CASSLESGGNSEQYF
TRBV13	.	TRBJ2-5	TRBD2	TGTGCCAGCAGCTTAGGACTAGCGGGAGAGACCCAGTACTTC	CASSLGLAGETQYF
TRBV5-6	.	TRBJ2-1	.	TGTGCCAGCAGCGCGGCGGGACTGGCGCAGTTCTTC	CASSAAGLAQFF
TRBV7-6	.	TRBJ2-1	.	TGTGCCAGCAGCCCCGGGCGCACCTCCCTCAATGAGCAGTTCTTC	CASSPGRTSLNEQFF
TRBV27	few	TRBJ2-2	TRBD2	TGTGCCACCAGGTGGACTAGCGGGACCGGGGAGCTGTTTTTT	CATRWTSGTGELFF
TRBV28	.	TRBJ2-7	.	TGTGCCAGCAGTTTTGTCTCCGGGGACGAGCAGTACTTC	CASSFVSGDEQYF
TRBV18	few	TRBJ2-1	.	TGTGCCAGCTCCCCGCCTAACAATGAGCAGTTCTTC	CASSPPNNEQFF
TRBV5-1	.	TRBJ1-2	TRBD1	TGCGCCAGCAGCCAGGACAGGGTGGGTGGCTACACCTTC	CASSQDRVGGYTF
TRBV2	.	TRBJ1-5	TRBD1	TGTGCCAGCAGTGTAATGGGACAGGGCAATCAGCCCCAGCATTTT	CASSVMGQGNQPQHF
TRBV19	.	TRBJ1-5	.	TGTGCCAGTAGTATTTCCGTAGCCAGGAATCAGCCCCAGCATTTT	CASSISVARNQPQHF
TRBV30	.	TRBJ1-2	.	TGTGCCTGCAAAACAGACAGCTATGGCTACACCTTC	CACKTDSYGYTF
TRBV20-1	few	TRBJ1-1	.	TGCAGTGCCCACCGTAACACTGAAGCTTTCTTT	CSAHRNTEAFF
TRBV10-3	.	TRBJ1-2	.	TGTGCCATCAGTGAGTACGGGGCTGGCTACACCTTC	CAISEYGAGYTF
TRBV12-5	.	TRBJ2-1	TRBD1	TGTGCTAGTGGTTTGAATACCGGGACAGGGAGCGAGCAGTTCTTC	CASGLNTGTGSEQFF
TRBV10-3	.	TRBJ2-2	.	TGTGCCATCAGTCGGTTAAACACCGGGGAGCTGTTTTTT	CAISRLNTGELFF
TRBV5-6	.	TRBJ1-1	TRBD1	TGTGCCAGCAGCTCAGGGGGCCTGGCTGAAGCTTTCTTT	CASSSGGLAEAFF
TRBV2	few	TRBJ1-5	.	TGTGCCAGCAGTGTTCGTGAACGCGGTCAGCCCCAGCATTTT	CASSVRERGQPQHF
TRBV4-2	.	TRBJ2-2	.	TGTGCCAGCAGCCCGGGGCTAGAGAACACCGGGGAGCTGTTTTTT	CASSPGLENTGELFF
TRBV6-1	.	TRBJ1-2	.	TGTGCCAGCACCGAGGGGACAAACTATGGCTACACCTTC	CASTEGTNYGYTF
TRBV7-6	.	TRBJ1-1	.	TGTGCCAGCATATCAGGGACGAACACTGAAGCTTTCTTT	CASISGTNTEAFF
TRBV18	large	TRBJ1-1	.	TGTGCCAGCTCACCTGGAGGGTGGTCCACTGAAGCTTTCTTT	CASSPGGWSTEAFF
TRBV28	.	TRBJ2-7	.	TGTGCCAGCAGCCGTGGGACCGCCTACGAGCAGTACTTC	CASSRGTAYEQYF
TRBV18	.	TRBJ2-7	.	TGTGCCAGCTCACAGGGGTCCTACGAGCAGTACTTC	CASSQGSYEQYF
TRBV2	.	TRBJ2-3	.	TGTGCCAGCAGTGGAAGTGGGAGAAGCACAGATACGCAGTATTTT	CASSGSGRSTDTQYF
TRBV5-1	once	TRBJ2-1	.	TGCGCCAGCATGTGGGGGGGCGCCTACAATGAGCAGTTCTTC	CASMWGGAYNEQFF
TRBV30	.	TRBJ2-7	.	TGTGCCTGCCTTGGACAGCTACCCTACGAGCAGTACTTC	CACLGQLPYEQYF
TRBV2	.	TRBJ2-7	.	TGTGCCAGAGGCGACGGACCCTACGAGCAGTACTTC	CARGDGPYEQYF